A selection of T cell receptor beta chains follows, all from one sample in a study of regulatory T cells in long-lasting Graves disease. TCRdb re-derived calls from the multiplex PCR reads in MiXCR, one entry per CDR3 protein. The repertoire holds about 470,000 distinct CDR3 sequences, with about a sixth as singletons. The same data also contributed to another study, on T cells in Graves' hyperthyroidism and ophthalmopathy.

This sample comprised peripheral blood mononuclear cells (PBMCs), obtained at new diagnosis, from a patient treated with antithyroid drugs. Source of these receptors: a man aged 40-49 years with Graves disease. Each CDR3 is given with its conserved first and last residue. Fields, in order: J gene, D gene, clone size, V gene, CDR3 DNA, CDR3 protein. A D gene is named only where the DNA matches it firmly. Clone size appears in some rows only: once, few, many, or a class for an expanded clone.

J gene: TRBJ2-1
D gene: -
clone size: many
V gene: TRBV7-8
CDR3 DNA: TGTGCCAGCAGCTTAGAAAGGGTACAGGGTAATGAGCAGTTCTTC
CDR3 protein: CASSLERVQGNEQFF

J gene: TRBJ2-7
D gene: TRBD1
clone size: many
V gene: TRBV7-2
CDR3 DNA: TGTGCCAGCAGCTCCGGGACAGGGTACGAGCAGTACTTC
CDR3 protein: CASSSGTGYEQYF

J gene: TRBJ2-7
D gene: -
clone size: -
V gene: TRBV27
CDR3 DNA: TGTGCCAGTCGGGCCGGATATTATGAGCAGTACTTC
CDR3 protein: CASRAGYYEQYF

J gene: TRBJ2-4
D gene: TRBD2
clone size: many
V gene: TRBV12-3/TRBV12-4
CDR3 DNA: TGTGCCAGCAGTTTAGGCGGACTAGCGGGAAACATTCAGTACTTC
CDR3 protein: CASSLGGLAGNIQYF

J gene: TRBJ2-7
D gene: -
clone size: few
V gene: TRBV6-1
CDR3 DNA: TGTGCCAGCGGGTTGACGGAGCAGTACTTC
CDR3 protein: CASGLTEQYF

J gene: TRBJ1-1
D gene: TRBD1
clone size: -
V gene: TRBV6-4
CDR3 DNA: TGTGCCAGCAGGCCAACAGGGGATTGGAACACTGAAGCTTTCTTT
CDR3 protein: CASRPTGDWNTEAFF

J gene: TRBJ2-1
D gene: TRBD2
clone size: many
V gene: TRBV28
CDR3 DNA: TGTGCCAGCAGTTTAAATTTTGGGCTAGCGGGATCCCATGAGCAGTTCTTC
CDR3 protein: CASSLNFGLAGSHEQFF

J gene: TRBJ2-1
D gene: TRBD2
clone size: many
V gene: TRBV5-1
CDR3 DNA: TGCGCCAGCAGCTTTAGCGGGGGGCCCTCCTACAATGAGCAGTTCTTC
CDR3 protein: CASSFSGGPSYNEQFF

J gene: TRBJ2-2
D gene: TRBD1
clone size: many
V gene: TRBV6-4
CDR3 DNA: TGTGCCAGCAGCGGGACAGGGGAATCCGGGGAGCTGTTTTTT
CDR3 protein: CASSGTGESGELFF

J gene: TRBJ2-2
D gene: TRBD2
clone size: -
V gene: TRBV20-1
CDR3 DNA: TGCAGTGCGCCTACTAGCGGGAGGTTGGACGGGGAGCTGTTTTTT
CDR3 protein: CSAPTSGRLDGELFF

J gene: TRBJ2-2
D gene: TRBD2
clone size: few
V gene: TRBV7-9
CDR3 DNA: TGTGCCAGCAGCTTAAAGCTAGCGGGCCTCACCGGGGAGCTGTTTTTT
CDR3 protein: CASSLKLAGLTGELFF

J gene: TRBJ2-3
D gene: TRBD2
clone size: -
V gene: TRBV12-3/TRBV12-4
CDR3 DNA: TGTGCCAGCACCCCGGGACTAGCGAGACGCACAGATACGCAGTATTTT
CDR3 protein: CASTPGLARRTDTQYF

J gene: TRBJ2-7
D gene: -
clone size: many
V gene: TRBV7-2
CDR3 DNA: TGTGCCAGCAGCTTGGACACTTACTACGAGCAGTACTTC
CDR3 protein: CASSLDTYYEQYF

J gene: TRBJ1-2
D gene: -
clone size: few
V gene: TRBV27
CDR3 DNA: TGTGCCAGCAGGGACAACTATGGCTACACCTTC
CDR3 protein: CASRDNYGYTF

J gene: TRBJ1-1
D gene: -
clone size: few
V gene: TRBV19
CDR3 DNA: TGTGCCAGTAGTATACTCCCGACTGGGCGTGAAGCTTTCTTT
CDR3 protein: CASSILPTGREAFF

J gene: TRBJ1-4
D gene: -
clone size: few
V gene: TRBV10-3
CDR3 DNA: TGTGCCATCAGTGAGTCAGGAGGGCAGGGGTCTGAAAAACTGTTTTTT
CDR3 protein: CAISESGGQGSEKLFF

J gene: TRBJ2-3
D gene: TRBD1
clone size: many
V gene: TRBV2
CDR3 DNA: TGTGCCAGCAGTGTATGGGGACAGGGTTTCAGTGATACGCAGTATTTT
CDR3 protein: CASSVWGQGFSDTQYF

J gene: TRBJ2-1
D gene: -
clone size: -
V gene: TRBV5-5
CDR3 DNA: TGTGCCAGCAGGAAGCGAGACTACTACAATGAGCAGTTCTTC
CDR3 protein: CASRKRDYYNEQFF

J gene: TRBJ2-1
D gene: -
clone size: many
V gene: TRBV3-1
CDR3 DNA: TGTGCCAGCAGCCAAGATTTGGCCAATGAGCAGTTCTTC
CDR3 protein: CASSQDLANEQFF

J gene: TRBJ2-7
D gene: TRBD2
clone size: many
V gene: TRBV20-1
CDR3 DNA: TGCAGTGCCACGAGCGGGAGTCTTTTTTACGAGCAGTACTTC
CDR3 protein: CSATSGSLFYEQYF

J gene: TRBJ2-5
D gene: -
clone size: many
V gene: TRBV5-8
CDR3 DNA: TGTGCCAGCACCCTTTCCATTACAGGGAGGGAAGAGACCCAGTACTTC
CDR3 protein: CASTLSITGREETQYF

J gene: TRBJ2-2
D gene: -
clone size: many
V gene: TRBV30
CDR3 DNA: TGTGCCTGGAGTGCATTAGGTCGGGAGTACAACACCGGGGAGCTGTTTTTT
CDR3 protein: CAWSALGREYNTGELFF

J gene: TRBJ2-3
D gene: -
clone size: -
V gene: TRBV6-1
CDR3 DNA: TGTGCCAGCACCTTGGGCACCTACACAGATACGCAGTATTTT
CDR3 protein: CASTLGTYTDTQYF

J gene: TRBJ1-5
D gene: -
clone size: -
V gene: TRBV28
CDR3 DNA: TGTGCCAGCAGGGGATCTTGGCCCCAGCATTTT
CDR3 protein: CASRGSWPQHF

J gene: TRBJ2-1
D gene: TRBD2
clone size: -
V gene: TRBV7-9
CDR3 DNA: TGTGCCAGCAGCCCGAGCTTGGGGGCGGGGGGGGGCAATGAGCAGTTCTTC
CDR3 protein: CASSPSLGAGGGNEQFF

J gene: TRBJ2-1
D gene: TRBD2
clone size: many
V gene: TRBV7-2
CDR3 DNA: TGTGCCAGCAGCTCGCCGGGACTAGCGAGTGGCGAGCAGTTCTTC
CDR3 protein: CASSSPGLASGEQFF

J gene: TRBJ1-3
D gene: -
clone size: -
V gene: TRBV20-1
CDR3 DNA: TGCAGTGCTAGGCAGGGTTTTGGAAACACCATATATTTT
CDR3 protein: CSARQGFGNTIYF